This is a list of T cell receptor beta chains from one sample in a study of T cells in Graves' hyperthyroidism and ophthalmopathy. TCRdb ran MiXCR on the multiplex PCR reads and lists one entry per CDR3 protein. The sample shows about 700,000 distinct CDR3 sequences, about 15% of them seen only once. Sample: blood. The receptor source for this set is a woman aged 18-29 years with Graves' hyperthyroidism. Each CDR3 is given without its conserved first and last residue. Only some rows state a clone size, as once, few, many or a class for expanded clones.

abundance	j_gene	v_gene	CDR3aa
many	TRBJ2-5	TRBV7-9	ASSRQGKAQETQY
many	TRBJ2-7	TRBV4-3	ASSQEPAVGYEQY
-	TRBJ1-1	TRBV19	ASSMGGGMNTEAF
few	TRBJ2-1	TRBV6-2/TRBV6-3	ASETGGRNEQF
many	TRBJ1-1	TRBV24-1	ATSDWSDTEAF
many	TRBJ2-7	TRBV28	ASRVDSGGAYEQY
-	TRBJ1-5	TRBV19	ASKGWQNSNQPRH
many	TRBJ2-7	TRBV4-1	ASSFDRGDYEQY
-	TRBJ2-5	TRBV20-1	SADGGLETQY
many	TRBJ1-5	TRBV11-2	ASSLAGEFNQPQH
-	TRBJ1-6	TRBV7-2	ASSPRGRNSPLH
many	TRBJ2-1	TRBV28	AIPWRGQGGGEQF
many	TRBJ1-1	TRBV5-1	ASSLGQGTTEAF
few	TRBJ1-3	TRBV12-3/TRBV12-4	ASTRGRGDRNTIY
many	TRBJ2-7	TRBV5-1	ASSYGDSGYEQY
many	TRBJ2-1	TRBV28	ASSPGTGGMNEQF
few	TRBJ2-7	TRBV28	ASSYTEGRYEQY
once	TRBJ2-1	TRBV7-8	ASSRERLAGENEQF
many	TRBJ1-2	TRBV2	ASSDLRIYGYT
many	TRBJ2-7	TRBV30	AWAERAGAREY
few	TRBJ2-3	TRBV27	ASSLSGGGPHTDTQY
many	TRBJ2-7	TRBV6-1	ASSITWRYEQY
many	TRBJ2-7	TRBV12-3/TRBV12-4	ASSSTGLAGAPPGEQY
-	TRBJ2-1	TRBV12-3/TRBV12-4	ASSAGLADNEQF
-	TRBJ2-3	TRBV12-5	ASGLGLAGDTDTQY
many	TRBJ2-1	TRBV13	ASSEITGTDSSYNEQF
many	TRBJ2-7	TRBV7-6	ASSLPEGEGEQY
-	TRBJ1-1	TRBV3-1	ASSQDVGVETTEAF
many	TRBJ1-1	TRBV7-9	ASRRHDTEAF
few	TRBJ1-2	TRBV19	ASSIDSPNYGYT
many	TRBJ1-5	TRBV30	AWSVRMTGIGSYSNQPQH
many	TRBJ2-3	TRBV24-1	ATSDQTDTQY
many	TRBJ2-2	TRBV12-3/TRBV12-4	ASSPRTSGSTGELF
many	TRBJ2-1	TRBV11-2	ASSPGGIAGGLEQF
many	TRBJ2-1	TRBV11-2	ASSSRGLPRHNEQF
many	TRBJ2-7	TRBV20-1	SVGQGAGEQY
few	TRBJ2-1	TRBV5-1	AGSEVTSGQEQF
many	TRBJ2-1	TRBV12-3/TRBV12-4	ASSLLGSGRNNEQF
many	TRBJ2-7	TRBV20-1	SARDRDRVSEQY
many	TRBJ1-1	TRBV12-3/TRBV12-4	ASSSWTTEAF
many	TRBJ2-5	TRBV2	ASSDPPGQETQY
many	TRBJ2-1	TRBV4-1	ASSQPYRGIAGAGLTRNEQF
many	TRBJ2-1	TRBV11-2	ASSQRTNGYNEQF
-	TRBJ2-3	TRBV28	ASSPPPRLAPTDTQY
few	TRBJ2-2	TRBV20-1	SARDGTGITGELF